In its sample, the clone carrying this T cell receptor beta chain was seen many times. Antigen: not known. This record belongs to a study of CD8+CD57+ T cells in acquired aplastic anemia. The wider study: Quantities of DNA derived from sorted CD4+ and CD8+ cells averaged around 3 ug.

Broader study findings: Patients and controls shared just under 30 CD8+ CDR3 sequences.

Germline CDR1 is SNHLY and CDR2 is FYNNEI. This CDR3 spans 18 amino acids. V shed 2 bases, J shed 0 bases, and the junction held 8 bases outside the gene matches. Profiles of TCR beta VDJ and CDR3 were generated from a genomic DNA template. TCRdb analysed the reads with MiXCR anew, one entry per CDR3 protein. The sample has around 180,000 distinct CDR3 sequences; 50% to 75% are singletons. The specimen was sorted CD4+, CD8+, or CD8+CD57+ T cells (not recorded which) from PBMCs. The chain links TRBV2 to TRBJ2-1, with 9 bases aligning to TRBD2. The sequence was obtained from a human donor in good health. CDR3 protein: CASSERASGDSSYNEQFF. In DNA form, the CDR3 reads TGTGCCAGCAGTGAAAGGGCTAGCGGGGACTCCTCCTACAATGAGCAGTTCTTC.